Listed below are T cell receptor beta chains from one sample, sequenced in a study of cytomegalovirus exposure and HLA in healthy donors. Only in-frame clones appear in the TCRdb table, and some are missing; sequencing was by immunoSEQ multiplex PCR. The sample lists 100,000 or so clones, 81% occurring once. Sequenced sample: PBMCs. These receptors all come from a human donor in good health. Both conserved end residues are part of each CDR3. Each record gives: J gene, V gene, clone size, D gene, CDR3 protein, CDR3 DNA. D genes are given only for firm matches. Clone sizes are given selectively: once, few, many, or a class where the clone is expanded.

TRBJ2-5 TRBV4-2 - - CASSQGTPGQETQYF TGTGCCAGCAGCCAAGGGACACCTGGCCAAGAGACCCAGTACTTC
TRBJ1-1 TRBV4-3 - TRBD1 CASRGTAGGAFF TGCGCCAGCAGAGGGACAGCCGGCGGGGCTTTCTTT
TRBJ2-1 TRBV5-1 - TRBD1 CASSFLGQGQFF TGCGCCAGCAGCTTTTTGGGACAGGGTCAGTTCTTC
TRBJ1-5 TRBV7-6 - TRBD1 CASSPQGNNQPQHF TGTGCCAGCAGCCCACAGGGGAATAATCAGCCCCAGCATTTT
TRBJ2-5 TRBV5-1 - - CASTTDQETQYF TGCGCCAGCACGACAGATCAAGAGACCCAGTACTTC
TRBJ2-2 TRBV7-2 - - CASSLTKTGTNTGELFF TGTGCCAGCAGCTTAACCAAGACAGGAACGAACACCGGGGAGCTGTTTTTT
TRBJ1-1 TRBV15 - TRBD1 CATSLFGTGAGAGDAFF TGTGCCACCAGTCTGTTCGGGACAGGGGCGGGAGCGGGAGATGCTTTCTTT
TRBJ2-3 TRBV18 - TRBD1 CASSPRTGGTDTQYF TGTGCCAGCTCACCGCGGACAGGGGGCACAGATACGCAGTATTTT
TRBJ2-2 TRBV5-4 - TRBD2 CASSLEGGEGSTGELFF TGTGCCAGCAGCTTGGAAGGCGGGGAGGGGAGCACCGGGGAGCTGTTTTTT
TRBJ2-3 TRBV5-1 - TRBD1 CASSLGQGDTQYF TGCGCCAGCAGCTTAGGACAGGGCGATACGCAGTATTTT
TRBJ2-7 TRBV18 - - CASSPSAGVSSYEQYF TGTGCCAGCTCACCATCTGCCGGGGTGAGCTCCTACGAGCAGTACTTC
TRBJ1-6 TRBV19 - TRBD1 CASSIRGRDNSPLHF TGTGCCAGTAGTATAAGGGGGCGAGATAATTCACCCCTCCACTTT
TRBJ2-5 TRBV7-2 - - CASSLAKLVAETQYF TGTGCCAGCAGCTTAGCCAAACTAGTAGCAGAGACCCAGTACTTC
TRBJ1-1 TRBV5-1 - TRBD1 CASSLGGAVDTEAFF TGCGCCAGCAGCTTAGGGGGCGCGGTGGACACTGAAGCTTTCTTT
TRBJ1-1 TRBV19 - TRBD1 CASSTQSDRGNTEAFF TGTGCCAGTAGTACGCAAAGTGACAGGGGGAACACTGAAGCTTTCTTT
TRBJ2-7 TRBV6-5 - TRBD2 CASSYLAGVGSYEQYF TGTGCCAGCAGTTACTTAGCGGGAGTGGGCTCCTACGAGCAGTACTTC
TRBJ2-4 TRBV13 - - CASSPFGGAAKNIQYF TGTGCCAGCAGCCCCTTTGGGGGGGCGGCCAAAAACATTCAGTACTTC
TRBJ1-4 TRBV18 - TRBD1 CASSLERQGAREKLFF TGTGCCAGCTCTCTCGAACGACAGGGGGCAAGGGAAAAACTGTTTTTT
TRBJ2-7 TRBV7-2 - TRBD2 CASSSEGGLVRPYEQYF TGTGCCAGCAGCTCCGAGGGGGGACTAGTCCGCCCCTACGAGCAGTACTTC
TRBJ2-3 TRBV4-2 - - CASSQDDLASTDTQYF TGTGCCAGCAGCCAAGATGATCTGGCTAGCACAGATACGCAGTATTTT
TRBJ2-7 TRBV28 few TRBD2 CASMGTSGRSYEQYF TGTGCCAGCATGGGGACTAGCGGACGCTCCTACGAGCAGTACTTC
TRBJ1-2 TRBV6-5 - TRBD1 CASRGTANYGYTF TGTGCCAGCAGGGGGACAGCTAACTATGGCTACACCTTC
TRBJ2-1 TRBV25-1 - TRBD2 CASSASGGSSYNEQFF TGTGCCAGCAGTGCTAGCGGGGGCAGCTCCTACAATGAGCAGTTCTTC
TRBJ1-2 TRBV19 - TRBD1 CASKGTVDYGYTF TGTGCCAGTAAAGGGACAGTTGACTATGGCTACACCTTC
TRBJ2-3 TRBV11-1 - TRBD1 CASSLGQGAPRTDTQYF TGTGCCAGCAGCTTAGGACAGGGGGCACCTCGCACAGATACGCAGTATTTT
TRBJ2-5 TRBV7-8 - TRBD1 CASSLVGTGQETQYF TGTGCCAGCAGCTTAGTGGGGACAGGCCAAGAGACCCAGTACTTC
TRBJ1-4 TRBV15 - TRBD1 CATSGTGGWGEKLFF TGTGCCACCAGCGGGACAGGGGGATGGGGTGAAAAACTGTTTTTT